This entry describes one T cell receptor beta chain. This sample stems from a study of shared clonotypes between healthy human individuals. Across the whole study: The donor group consisted of a couple of women and a few men, aged 18 to 49.

CDR1 is LGHNA and CDR2 is YNFKEQ in the germline V gene. CDR3 length: 15 amino acids. V gave up 0 bases and J gave up 5 bases, with 13 bases separating them. The naive CD8 subset, CD45RO-negative cells positively selected for CCR7, excluded terminally differentiated effector memory CD45RA+ cells. Sequencing used immunoSEQ multiplex PCR; TCRdb keeps in-frame clones, though not all of them. In the table there are millions of clones, about 94% of which are singletons. Sequenced material: naive CD8+ T cells sorted from blood. This receptor was taken from a man in his late teens or twenties in good health. The rearrangement joins TRBV4-2 to TRBJ2-5; possibly TRBD2 for D (5 bases). CDR3 bases: TGTGCCAGCAGCCAAGAAAGTCCTAGCTGGGAGACCCAGTACTTC. Protein sequence: CASSQESPSWETQYF.